This T cell receptor (beta chain) was sequenced during a study of cytomegalovirus exposure and HLA in healthy donors. PCR used 60 Vbeta primers and 13 Jbeta primers. Some clones are missing from TCRdb's copy, which holds only in-frame ones; the method was immunoSEQ multiplex PCR. The sample records a few hundred thousand clones, over 80% being singletons. The sequence was collected from a woman between 50 and 59 years old in good health and CMV-seropositive. The material sequenced was PBMCs.

The CDR3 is CAWADSPNYGYTF. The DNA for the CDR3 is TGTGCCTGGGCGGACTCCCCCAACTATGGCTACACCTTC. This chain joins TRBV30 and TRBJ1-2; D uncertain. The length of the CDR3 is 13 residues. Trimming cost V 5 bases and J 2 bases, with 12 bases left between them. Germline V CDR1 and CDR2: GTSNPN, SVGIG (reference sequence).